This TCR beta chain is drawn from a study of CD8 T cells in ankylosing spondylitis. Study-level points and caveats: Significant enrichment of disease-linked clones was reported in matched ankylosing spondylitis synovial fluid. Made up of fewer than 10 highly homologous variants, a TCR beta motif appeared characteristic of ankylosing spondylitis blood. Clones linked to disease, bearing a CD8+ phenotype, were relatively rare in peripheral blood.

V lost 1 base and J 3 bases, leaving 14 bases between the germline ends. The germline V gene encodes CDR1 SGHRS and CDR2 YFSETQ. CDR3 length: 15 amino acids. This clonotype was found a few times. Its target is not known. Quantitative 5'-RACE was performed with molecular barcodes, and it yielded the TCR beta libraries. TCRdb re-derived calls from the 5' RACE reads in MiXCR, one entry per CDR3 protein. Of 700,000 to 850,000 distinct CDR3 sequences in the sample, about 11% were seen once. The TCR sequence derives from a male donor with ankylosing spondylitis. V is TRBV5-1 and J is TRBJ2-7, with D maybe TRBD1 (6 bases). Sequencing input: blood, either unsorted or a sorted T cell fraction (not recorded which). The CDR3 bases are TGCGCCAGCAGCTTGTTTCCAGGGGACAACTACGAGCAGTACTTC. Its translation is CASSLFPGDNYEQYF.